This TCR beta chain was documented in a study of blood T cell repertoires in COVID-19. Study overall: The United States, Italy and Spain supplied acute and convalescent COVID-19 samples. In each case, the material was cDNA or gDNA derived from T cells, B-cell-depleted T cells, or PBMCs.

As processed by the authors: Reference gene primer amplification yielded estimated nucleated cell counts. TCRdb's copy holds only in-frame clones and misses some; the assay was immunoSEQ multiplex PCR. The DNA was the basis for D and trimming; V, J and clone size are from that table. The sample has 200,000 to 250,000 clones; approximately 90% are singletons. The CDR3 is made up of 13 amino acids. V dropped 3 bases and J dropped 3 bases, with 8 bases sitting between them. CDR1 is MGHDK, CDR2 SYGVNS, per germline. The sample holds one count of this clone. This sequence was found in a young woman who had recovered from COVID-19. V is TRBV25-1 and J is TRBJ1-1, with a weak D call TRBD1 (6 bases). Material for sequencing was peripheral blood. This chain's CDR3 is CASSDRGDTEAFF. DNA of the CDR3: TGTGCCAGCAGTGACAGGGGAGACACTGAAGCTTTCTTT. Variable domain in full (rest from reference TRBV25-1 and TRBJ1-1): EADIYQTPRYLVIGTGKKITLECSQTMGHDKMYWYQQDPGMELHLIHYSYGVNSTEKGDLSSESTVSRIRTEHFPLTLESARPSHTSQYLCASSDRGDTEAFFGQGTRLTVV.